This T cell receptor (beta chain) emerged from a study of blood T cell repertoires in COVID-19. Study-wide context: From the United States, Italy and Spain came samples of acute and convalescent COVID-19.

V was shortened by 0 bases and J by 4 bases, with 13 bases between the two germline ends. CDR3 length: 15 amino acids. CDR1 is SGHRS and CDR2 is YFSETQ in the germline V gene. Clones were read by immunoSEQ multiplex PCR, and TCRdb kept only the in-frame ones, dropping some. The table lists over 200,000 clones, 85% to 90% of them singletons, with 0.99% in the top ten. Sequenced material: peripheral blood. The V gene is TRBV5-1, the J gene TRBJ1-1, with D hard to call. This clonotype was obtained from a woman aged 40-49 years who had recovered from COVID-19. CDR3 nucleotides: TGCGCCAGCAGCTTGGCCGGGGTTTCGGGCACTGAAGCTTTCTTT. Translation gives CASSLAGVSGTEAFF.